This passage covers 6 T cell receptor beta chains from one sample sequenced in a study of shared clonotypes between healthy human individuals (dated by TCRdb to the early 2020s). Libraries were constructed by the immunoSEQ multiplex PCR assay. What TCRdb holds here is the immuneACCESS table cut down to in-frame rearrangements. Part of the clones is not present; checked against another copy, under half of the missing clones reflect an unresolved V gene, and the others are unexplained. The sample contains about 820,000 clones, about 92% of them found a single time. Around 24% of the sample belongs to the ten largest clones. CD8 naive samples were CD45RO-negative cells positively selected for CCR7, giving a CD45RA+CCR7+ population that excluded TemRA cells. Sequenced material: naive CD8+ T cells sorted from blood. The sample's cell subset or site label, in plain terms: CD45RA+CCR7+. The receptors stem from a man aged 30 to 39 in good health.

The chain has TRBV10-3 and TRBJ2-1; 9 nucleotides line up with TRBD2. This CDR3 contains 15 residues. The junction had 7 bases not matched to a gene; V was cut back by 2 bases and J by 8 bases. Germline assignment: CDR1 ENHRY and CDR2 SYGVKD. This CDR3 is CAISEPIAGVYEQFF. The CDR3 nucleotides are TGTGCCATCAGTGAGCCAATAGCGGGAGTGTATGAGCAGTTCTTC.

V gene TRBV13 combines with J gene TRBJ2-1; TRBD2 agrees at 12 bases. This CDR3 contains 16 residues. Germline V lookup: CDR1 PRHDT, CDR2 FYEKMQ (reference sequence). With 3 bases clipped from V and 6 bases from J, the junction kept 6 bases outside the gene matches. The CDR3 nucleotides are TGTGCCAGCAGCTTTACTAGCGGGAGGAGTGGCAATGAGCAGTTCTTC. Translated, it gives CASSFTSGRSGNEQFF.

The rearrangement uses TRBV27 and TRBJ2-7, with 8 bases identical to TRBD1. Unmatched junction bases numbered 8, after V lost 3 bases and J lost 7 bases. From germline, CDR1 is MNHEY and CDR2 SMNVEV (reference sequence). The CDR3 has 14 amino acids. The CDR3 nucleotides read TGTGCCAGCAGTTTTCTTGGGACAGGATGGGAGCAGTACTTC. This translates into CASSFLGTGWEQYF.

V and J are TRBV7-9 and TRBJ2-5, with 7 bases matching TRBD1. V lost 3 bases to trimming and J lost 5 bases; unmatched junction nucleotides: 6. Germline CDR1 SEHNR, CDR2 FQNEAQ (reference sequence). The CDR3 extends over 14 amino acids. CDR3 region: CASSLGRGTETQYF. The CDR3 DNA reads TGTGCCAGCAGCTTGGGCAGGGGGACCGAGACCCAGTACTTC.

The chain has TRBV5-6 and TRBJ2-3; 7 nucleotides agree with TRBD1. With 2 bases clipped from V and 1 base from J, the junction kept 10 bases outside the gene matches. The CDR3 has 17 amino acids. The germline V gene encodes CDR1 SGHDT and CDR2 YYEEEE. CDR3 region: CASSFFFRDSGTDTQYF. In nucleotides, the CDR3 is TGTGCCAGCAGCTTCTTCTTCCGGGACAGTGGCACAGATACGCAGTATTTT.

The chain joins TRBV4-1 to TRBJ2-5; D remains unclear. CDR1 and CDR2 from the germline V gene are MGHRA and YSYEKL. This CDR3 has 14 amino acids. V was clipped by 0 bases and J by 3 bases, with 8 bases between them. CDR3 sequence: CASSQDSVEETQYF. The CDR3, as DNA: TGCGCCAGCAGCCAAGATTCAGTTGAAGAGACCCAGTACTTC.